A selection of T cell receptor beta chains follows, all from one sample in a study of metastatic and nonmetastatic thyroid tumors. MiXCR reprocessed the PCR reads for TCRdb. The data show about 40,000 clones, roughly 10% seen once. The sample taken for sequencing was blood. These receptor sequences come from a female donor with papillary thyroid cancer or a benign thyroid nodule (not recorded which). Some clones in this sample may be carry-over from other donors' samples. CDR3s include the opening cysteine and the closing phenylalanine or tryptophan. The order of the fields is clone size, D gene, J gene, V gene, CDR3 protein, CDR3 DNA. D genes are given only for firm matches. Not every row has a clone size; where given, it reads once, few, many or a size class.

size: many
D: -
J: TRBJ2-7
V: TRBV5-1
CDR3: CASSGSGTGGGEQYF
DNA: TGCGCCAGCAGCGGGTCCGGTACAGGGGGGGGAGAGCAGTACTTC

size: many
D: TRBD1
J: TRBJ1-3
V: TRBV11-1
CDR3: CASSPRSGGSGNTIYF
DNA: TGTGCCAGCAGCCCCAGGTCAGGGGGCTCTGGAAACACCATATATTTT

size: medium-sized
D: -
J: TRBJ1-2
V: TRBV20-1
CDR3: CSARQRSWWGYGYTF
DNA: TGCAGTGCTCGCCAGCGATCTTGGTGGGGCTATGGCTACACCTTC

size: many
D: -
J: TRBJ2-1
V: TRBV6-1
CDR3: CASTLHLSNEQFF
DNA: TGTGCCAGCACCCTCCATCTTTCTAATGAGCAGTTCTTC

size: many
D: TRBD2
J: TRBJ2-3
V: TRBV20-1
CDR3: CSARGGAGANSDTQYF
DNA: TGCAGTGCTAGAGGTGGAGCGGGAGCCAACTCGGATACGCAGTATTTT

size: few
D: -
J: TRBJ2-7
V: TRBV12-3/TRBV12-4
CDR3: CASSLIGGVGEQYF
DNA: TGTGCCAGCAGTTTAATAGGTGGGGTCGGAGAGCAGTACTTC

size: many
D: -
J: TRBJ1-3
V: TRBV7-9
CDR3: CASSLGQEIYF
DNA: TGTGCCAGCAGCTTAGGACAGGAGATATATTTT

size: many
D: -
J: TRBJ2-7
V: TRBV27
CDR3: CASSTRTTNYEQYF
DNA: TGTGCCAGCAGTACCCGGACTACCAACTACGAGCAGTACTTC

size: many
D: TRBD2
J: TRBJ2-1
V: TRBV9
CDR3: CASSVAAGTSGRANEQFF
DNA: TGTGCCAGCAGCGTAGCTGCCGGGACTAGCGGGAGGGCCAATGAGCAGTTCTTC

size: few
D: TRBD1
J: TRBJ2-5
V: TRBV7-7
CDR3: CASSSRRGRRETQYF
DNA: TGTGCTAGCAGCTCCCGCAGGGGGCGCCGGGAGACCCAGTACTTC

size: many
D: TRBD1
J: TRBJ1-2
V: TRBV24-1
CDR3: CATSDPTSPGGAGYTF
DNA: TGTGCCACCAGTGATCCTACCTCCCCAGGGGGCGCGGGCTACACCTTC

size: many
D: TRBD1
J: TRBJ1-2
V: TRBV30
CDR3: CAWSRGQNYGYTF
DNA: TGTGCCTGGAGTAGGGGACAGAACTATGGCTACACCTTC

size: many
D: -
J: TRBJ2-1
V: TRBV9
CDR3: CASSVGGGEQFF
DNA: TGTGCCAGCAGCGTAGGTGGGGGTGAGCAGTTCTTC

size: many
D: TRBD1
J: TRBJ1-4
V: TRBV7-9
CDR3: CASSLRDRSKLFF
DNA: TGTGCCAGCAGCTTAAGGGACAGGAGTAAACTGTTTTTT

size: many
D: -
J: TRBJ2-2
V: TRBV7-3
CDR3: CASSLMALSNTGELFF
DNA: TGTGCCAGCAGCTTAATGGCCCTAAGTAACACCGGGGAGCTGTTTTTT

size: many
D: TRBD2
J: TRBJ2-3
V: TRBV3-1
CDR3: CASSPGLQDTDTQYF
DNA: TGTGCCAGCAGCCCGGGACTACAAGACACAGATACGCAGTATTTT

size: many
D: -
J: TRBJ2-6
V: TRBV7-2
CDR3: CASSLFGFVSSGANVLTF
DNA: TGTGCCAGCAGCTTATTCGGGTTTGTTAGCTCTGGGGCCAACGTCCTGACTTTC

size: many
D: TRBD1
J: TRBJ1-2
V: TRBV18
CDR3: CASSAGTDYGYTF
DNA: TGTGCCAGCTCCGCCGGGACAGACTATGGCTACACCTTC

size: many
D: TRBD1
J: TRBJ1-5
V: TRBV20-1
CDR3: CSARAGGLSEPQHF
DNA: TGCAGTGCTAGGGCAGGGGGCCTCTCGGAGCCCCAGCATTTT

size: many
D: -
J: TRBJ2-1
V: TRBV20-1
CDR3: CSARDARLAPDYNEQFF
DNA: TGCAGTGCTAGAGATGCTCGGTTAGCGCCCGACTACAATGAGCAGTTCTTC

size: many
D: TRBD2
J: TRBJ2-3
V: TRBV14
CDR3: CASSHQLAGEGDTQYF
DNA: TGTGCCAGCAGCCACCAACTAGCGGGAGAAGGAGATACGCAGTATTTT

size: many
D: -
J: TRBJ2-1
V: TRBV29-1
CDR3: CSVGNIGSNEQFF
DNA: TGCAGCGTTGGGAATATCGGCAGCAATGAGCAGTTCTTC

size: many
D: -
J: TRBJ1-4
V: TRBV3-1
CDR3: CASSHASGRPERLFF
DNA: TGTGCCAGCAGCCATGCTTCGGGACGGCCCGAACGATTGTTTTTT

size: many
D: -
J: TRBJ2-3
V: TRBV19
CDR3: CATRFQGGTDTQYF
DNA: TGTGCCACTAGATTTCAAGGGGGCACAGATACGCAGTATTTT

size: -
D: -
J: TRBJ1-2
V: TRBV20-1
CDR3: CSARGVGGSYTF
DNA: TGCAGTGCTAGAGGGGTCGGCGGAAGCTACACCTTC

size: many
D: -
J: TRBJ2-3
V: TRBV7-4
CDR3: CASSLAPGSTDTQYF
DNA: TGTGCCAGCAGTTTAGCCCCGGGTAGCACAGATACGCAGTATTTT

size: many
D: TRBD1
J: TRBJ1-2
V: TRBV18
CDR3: CASSPGQGPYGYTF
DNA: TGTGCCAGCTCACCCGGACAGGGCCCATATGGCTACACCTTC

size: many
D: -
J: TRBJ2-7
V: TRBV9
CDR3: CASSARDTKTYEQYF
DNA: TGTGCCAGCAGCGCCCGGGACACTAAAACCTACGAGCAGTACTTC

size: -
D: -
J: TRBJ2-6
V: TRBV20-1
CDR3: CSARDSVSSGANVLTF
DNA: TGCAGTGCGAGAGACAGTGTATCCTCTGGGGCCAACGTCCTGACTTTC

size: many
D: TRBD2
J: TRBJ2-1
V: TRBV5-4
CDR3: CASSIRLAGASDEQFF
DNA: TGTGCCAGCAGCATCAGACTAGCGGGAGCGTCTGATGAGCAGTTCTTC

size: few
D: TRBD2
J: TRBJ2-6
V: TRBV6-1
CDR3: CASRTSGRKAGANVLTF
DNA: TGTGCCAGCAGGACTAGCGGGAGAAAGGCTGGGGCCAACGTCCTGACTTTC

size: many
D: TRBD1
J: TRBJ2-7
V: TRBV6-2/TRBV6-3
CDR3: CASSYRDRLSYEQYF
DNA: TGTGCCAGCAGTTACAGGGACAGGCTATCCTACGAGCAGTACTTC

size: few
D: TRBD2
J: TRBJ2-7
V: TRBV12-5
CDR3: CASGFTSGRILDF
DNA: TGTGCTAGTGGTTTTACTAGCGGGAGGATTCTTGACTTC

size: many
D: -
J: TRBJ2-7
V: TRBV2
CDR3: CASSAEDLRELDEQYF
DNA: TGTGCCAGCAGTGCCGAGGACCTCAGGGAATTAGACGAGCAGTACTTC

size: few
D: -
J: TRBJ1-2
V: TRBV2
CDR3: CTSSEVRGDYGYTF
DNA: TGTACCAGCAGTGAGGTCAGGGGCGACTATGGCTACACCTTC

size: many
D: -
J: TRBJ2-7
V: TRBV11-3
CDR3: CASSLGATYEQYF
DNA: TGTGCCAGCAGCTTAGGGGCTACCTACGAGCAGTACTTC

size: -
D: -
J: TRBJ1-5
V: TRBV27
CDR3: CASSWIIEDTGTRLDQPQHF
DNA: TGTGCCAGCAGTTGGATAATAGAGGACACAGGGACCCGTCTTGATCAGCCCCAGCATTTT

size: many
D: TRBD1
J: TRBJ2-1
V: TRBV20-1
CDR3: CSARTGAGLDEQFF
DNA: TGCAGTGCTAGAACAGGGGCCGGTCTCGATGAGCAGTTCTTC

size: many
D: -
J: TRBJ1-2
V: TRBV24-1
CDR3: CATSDTRLDPGGGYGYTF
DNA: TGTGCCACCAGCGACACCCGACTTGACCCCGGGGGTGGCTATGGCTACACCTTC

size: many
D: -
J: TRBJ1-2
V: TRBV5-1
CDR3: CASSLGNMDGYTF
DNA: TGCGCCAGCAGCTTGGGGAATATGGATGGCTACACCTTC

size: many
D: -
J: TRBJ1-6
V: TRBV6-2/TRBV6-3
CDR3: CASSYSFLGSPLHF
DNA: TGTGCCAGCAGTTACTCGTTTCTGGGGAGTCCCCTCCACTTT

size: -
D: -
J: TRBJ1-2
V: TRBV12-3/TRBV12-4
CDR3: CASSLWGVVYGYTF
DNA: TGTGCCAGCAGTTTATGGGGGGTCGTCTATGGCTACACCTTC

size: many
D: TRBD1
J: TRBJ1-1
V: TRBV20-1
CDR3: CSARTGLTEAFF
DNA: TGCAGTGCAAGGACAGGGCTCACTGAAGCTTTCTTT

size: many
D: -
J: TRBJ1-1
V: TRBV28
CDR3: CASSLLTGSGNTEAFF
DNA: TGTGCCAGCAGTCTACTAACAGGGAGCGGGAACACTGAAGCTTTCTTT

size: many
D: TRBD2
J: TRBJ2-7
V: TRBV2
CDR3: CASRTLAGGEGQYF
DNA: TGTGCCAGCAGGACACTAGCGGGAGGGGAAGGGCAGTACTTC

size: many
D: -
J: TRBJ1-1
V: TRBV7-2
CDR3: CASSLTEIWTEAFF
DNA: TGTGCCAGCAGCTTGACGGAGATCTGGACTGAAGCTTTCTTT

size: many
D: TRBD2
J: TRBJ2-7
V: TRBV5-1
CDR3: CASSLAGPRSASGVYEQYF
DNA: TGCGCCAGCAGCTTAGCGGGGCCGCGCTCAGCTAGCGGGGTCTACGAGCAGTACTTC

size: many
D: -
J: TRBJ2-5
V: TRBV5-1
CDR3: CASTQSGGAVQYF
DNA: TGCGCCAGCACCCAGTCTGGGGGCGCGGTCCAGTACTTC